These 14 T cell receptor beta chains came from one sample sequenced in a study of shared clonotypes between healthy human individuals. Clones were sequenced by immunoSEQ multiplex PCR, and TCRdb holds only the in-frame ones, with some missing. The sample yields a few million clones, approximately 92% seen once. The material sequenced was naive CD4+ T cells sorted from blood. Subset given: CD45RA+ positively selected. The receptor source for this set is a man between 18 and 35 years old in good health.

This clone appeared a single time. The CDR3 reads CASSRFGGHNNEQFF. The CDR3 DNA is TGTGCCAGCAGCCGGTTTGGGGGGCACAACAATGAGCAGTTCTTC. The chain recombines TRBV7-3 with TRBJ2-1, with D perhaps TRBD1 or TRBD2 (6 bases each). Trimming removed 5 bases from V and 5 bases from J, with 16 bases in between. Germline V gene data show CDR1 as SGHTA and CDR2 as FQGTGA. The CDR3 is 15 amino acids. The whole variable domain, filled in from reference TRBV7-3 and TRBJ2-1, reads GAGVSQTPSNKVTEKGKYVELRCDPISGHTALYWYRQSLGQGPEFLIYFQGTGAADDSGLPNDRFFAVRPEGSVSTLKIQRTERGDSAVYLCASSRFGGHNNEQFFGPGTRLTVL.

The chain is built from TRBV7-2 and TRBJ2-3; 7 positions agree with TRBD2. Losses at the gene ends were 4 bases for V and 0 bases for J; bases not matched to a gene: 10. CDR1 and CDR2 from the germline V gene are SGHTA and FQGNSA. The CDR3 spans 17 residues. For the CDR3, the DNA is TGTGCCAGCAGCTCCGGACTGGGGGGGATGAGCACAGATACGCAGTATTTT. Translated, it gives CASSSGLGGMSTDTQYF.

V usage is TRBV25-1 and J usage is TRBJ1-6, with D possibly TRBD1 on 5 matching bases. Germline V gene data show CDR1 as MGHDK and CDR2 as SYGVNS. The CDR3 totals 17 residues. Trimming stripped 1 base from V and 0 bases from J, with 10 bases between. The CDR3 region is CASSEFGDSSYNSPLHF. The CDR3 nucleotides are TGTGCCAGCAGTGAATTTGGAGACAGCTCCTATAATTCACCCCTCCACTTT.

The CDR3 DNA reads as TGTGCCAGCAGCCCGACAGGCTTCTCTGGAAACACCATATATTTT. Translated, it gives CASSPTGFSGNTIYF. The rearrangement links TRBV7-8 to TRBJ1-3; a possible D gene is TRBD1 (6 bases). Germline CDR1 SGHVS, CDR2 FQNEAQ. Trimming took 5 bases from V and 0 from J, leaving 11 bases between them. The CDR3 contains 15 residues.

This chain uses TRBV10-3 with TRBJ2-7; 7 bases are shared with TRBD1. CDR3 length equals 13 residues. V lost 7 bases and J lost 7; bases outside the gene matches: 10. Germline CDR1 and CDR2: ENHRY and SYGVKD. CDR3 sequence: CAIKATGVWEQYF. CDR3 bases: TGTGCCATCAAGGCAACAGGGGTTTGGGAGCAGTACTTC.

The chain couples TRBV30 to TRBJ1-5; 7 bases align to TRBD1. The CDR3 is made up of 15 amino acids. Trimming removed 0 bases from V and 5 bases from J; junction bases left unmatched: 7. Germline lookup yields CDR1 GTSNPN and CDR2 SVGIG (reference sequence). The CDR3 DNA follows: TGTGCCTGGAGTGTAGGACAGGTGGTAGATCAGCCCCAGCATTTT. It encodes CAWSVGQVVDQPQHF.

This sequence joins TRBV11-2 and TRBJ2-1; D gene unclear. CDR1 is SGHAT, CDR2 FQNNGV, per germline. This CDR3 has 17 amino acids. Trimming stripped 5 bases from V and 0 bases from J, with 17 bases between. CDR3 sequence: CASSPFFDSGSYNEQFF. The CDR3 DNA is TGTGCCAGCAGCCCTTTCTTTGACTCTGGCTCCTACAATGAGCAGTTCTTC.

To note about this clone: Different DNA sequences within this sample yield the same CDR3. The CDR3 here is CASSLSVATNEKLFF. The CDR3 DNA sequence: TGTGCCAGCAGCTTATCCGTTGCAACTAATGAAAAACTGTTTTTT. The chain joins TRBV11-2 to TRBJ1-4; D is unresolved. Germline V gene data show CDR1 as SGHAT and CDR2 as FQNNGV. CDR3 size: 15 residues. Between the trimmed V and J ends, which lost 2 bases and 0 bases, there was a span of 7 bases.

The chain carries TRBV7-2 and TRBJ2-2; D ambiguous. The CDR3 is made up of 15 amino acids. From germline, CDR1 is SGHTA and CDR2 FQGNSA. Between the trimmed V and J ends, which lost 2 bases and 3 bases, there was a span of 10 bases. CDR3 sequence (DNA): TGTGCCAGCAGCTTATCTAACCCCTACACCGGGGAGCTGTTTTTT. Translation: CASSLSNPYTGELFF.

The chain carries TRBV5-1 and TRBJ2-1; the D gene could be TRBD1 or TRBD2 (5 bases each). Germline V gives CDR1 SGHRS, CDR2 YFSETQ. The CDR3 covers 14 residues. V lost 0 bases, J lost 6 bases, and 10 bases lay in between. DNA for the CDR3: TGCGCCAGCAGCTTGGGGTTTGGGGGCAATGAGCAGTTCTTC. Translated, it gives CASSLGFGGNEQFF.

The rearrangement links TRBV19 to TRBJ1-6; maybe TRBD1 (5 bases). Trimming left V 7 bases short and J 7 bases short, with 17 bases between. The CDR3 contains 15 residues. From germline, CDR1 is LNHDA and CDR2 SQIVND (reference sequence). The CDR3 sequence: CASNTGRGHNSPLHF. The CDR3 DNA reads TGTGCCAGTAATACAGGACGGGGCCACAATTCACCCCTCCACTTT.

CDR3 DNA: TGTGCCAGCAGCGGCGGACAGAACGAGCAGTACTTC. It translates to CASSGGQNEQYF. V usage is TRBV2 and J usage is TRBJ2-5; a weak D match, TRBD1 (6 bases). The J call may be mistaken, given a closer DNA end match to TRBJ2-7. The CDR3 is made up of 12 amino acids. Germline CDR1 reads SNHLY; CDR2 reads FYNNEI.

The V and J genes are TRBV4-1 and TRBJ2-1; possible D gene TRBD2, 5 bases. The CDR3 totals 13 residues. Trimming removed 0 bases at V and 14 bases at J, with 14 bases between. Germline V gene data show CDR1 as MGHRA and CDR2 as YSYEKL. The CDR3 DNA sequence: TGCGCCAGCAGCCAAGATTCTACTAGGAAGGAGTTCTTC. Its translation: CASSQDSTRKEFF.

The rearrangement uses TRBV25-1 and TRBJ2-5; D call uncertain. V was clipped by 1 base and J by 1 base, with 13 bases between them. The CDR3 runs to 16 residues. CDR1 and CDR2 (germline): MGHDK, SYGVNS. CDR3 region: CASSELPQTIQETQYF. The CDR3 DNA reads as TGTGCCAGCAGTGAATTACCACAGACCATCCAAGAGACCCAGTACTTC. Full variable domain (rest looked up from reference TRBV25-1 and TRBJ2-5): EADIYQTPRYLVIGTGKKITLECSQTMGHDKMYWYQQDPGMELHLIHYSYGVNSTEKGDLSSESTVSRIRTEHFPLTLESARPSHTSQYLCASSELPQTIQETQYFGPGTRLLVL.